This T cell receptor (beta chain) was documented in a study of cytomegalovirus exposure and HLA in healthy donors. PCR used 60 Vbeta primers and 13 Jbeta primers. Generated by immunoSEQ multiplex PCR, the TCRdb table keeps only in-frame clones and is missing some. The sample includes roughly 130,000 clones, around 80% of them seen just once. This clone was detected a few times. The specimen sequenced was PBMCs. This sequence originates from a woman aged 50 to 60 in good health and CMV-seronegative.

Written as DNA, the CDR3 is TGTGCCATCAGTGAGACTCGGTTGGCGGTTAGCGCCTACAATGAGCAGTTCTTC. This encodes CAISETRLAVSAYNEQFF. The gene calls are TRBV10-3 and TRBJ2-1; the D gene is possibly TRBD2 (5 bases). Germline V lookup: CDR1 ENHRY, CDR2 SYGVKD. V was shortened by 2 bases and J by 2 bases, with 19 bases between the two germline ends. CDR3 size: 18 residues.